This passage covers 18 T cell receptor beta chains from one sample sequenced in a study of monozygotic twins with inflammatory bowel disease (dated by TCRdb to between 2018 and 2021). The receptor library was made with 5' RACE. Instrument used: Illumina HiSeq 2500. TCRdb reprocessed the reads, so every CDR3 protein sequence counts as one entry and DNA is not shown. The record for this sample contains 190,000 or so distinct CDR3 sequences. The ten largest clones capture approximately 1.5% of the sample. Sequences were obtained from blood. These receptors were taken from a human donor with ulcerative colitis or Crohn's disease, or a healthy co-twin of an affected twin (not recorded which).

The V gene is TRBV12-3 or TRBV12-4, the J gene TRBJ1-3. This CDR3 has 16 amino acids. CDR3 protein: CASSLGGEYAGNTIYF.

The chain recombines TRBV5-1 with TRBJ2-1; TCRdb picks TRBD1, but there is no DNA to check that call. The CDR3 has 13 amino acids. Per the germline V gene, CDR1 is SGHRS and CDR2 is YFSETQ. The CDR3 protein is CASTRTGFEEQFF.

Here the CDR3 reads CSATQGAINQPQHF. This chain connects TRBV20-1 to TRBJ1-5; the TCRdb call, TRBD1, lacks DNA for checking. CDR1 is DFQATT, CDR2 SNEGSKA, per germline (reference sequence). This CDR3 spans 14 amino acids.

The gene calls are TRBV5-1 and TRBJ2-3; the D gene TCRdb calls, TRBD1, cannot be checked with no DNA. The CDR3 runs 14 residues. Per the germline V gene, CDR1 is SGHRS and CDR2 is YFSETQ. Here the CDR3 reads CASSPGVSTDTQYF. Variable domain in full (rest from reference TRBV5-1 and TRBJ2-3): KAGVTQTPRYLIKTRGQQVTLSCSPISGHRSVSWYQQTPGQGLQFLFEYFSETQRNKGNFPGRFSGRQFSNSRSEMNVSTLELGDSALYLCASSPGVSTDTQYFGPGTRLTVL.

The V call is TRBV20-1, the J call TRBJ1-6; TCRdb's D call, TRBD1, is unchecked because there is no DNA. CDR1 is DFQATT, CDR2 SNEGSKA, per germline (reference sequence). CDR3 length equals 13 residues. The CDR3 here is CSASSGNNSPLHF.

J is TRBJ2-7 and V is TRBV7-6. In germline, CDR1 is SGHVS, CDR2 FNYEAQ. This CDR3 is 12 amino acids long. This chain's CDR3 is CASSNELNEQYF.

V gene TRBV20-1 combines with J gene TRBJ2-2; the D call from TCRdb, TRBD1, cannot be confirmed without DNA. Germline V lookup: CDR1 DFQATT, CDR2 SNEGSKA (reference sequence). This CDR3 spans 15 amino acids. The CDR3 sequence is CSARRPTGASGELFF.

The chain couples TRBV19 to TRBJ1-1. The germline V gene has CDR1 LNHDA and CDR2 SQIVND (reference sequence). This CDR3 has 14 residues. This CDR3 reads CASSMEGEDTEAFF.

The chain couples TRBV20-1 to TRBJ1-1; without DNA, the TCRdb call of TRBD1 cannot be checked. CDR1 is DFQATT and CDR2 is SNEGSKA in the germline V gene (reference sequence). This CDR3 is built from 14 residues. CDR3 protein: CSARRGHMNTEAFF.

V gene TRBV7-2 combines with J gene TRBJ1-3; the D gene TCRdb calls, TRBD1, cannot be checked with no DNA. Per germline, CDR1 SGHTA and CDR2 FQGNSA. This CDR3 spans 15 amino acids. This CDR3 is CASSLEKGKGNTIYF.

The rearrangement joins TRBV19 to TRBJ2-2; with no DNA, the TCRdb D assignment of TRBD1 cannot be verified. Per germline, CDR1 LNHDA and CDR2 SQIVND (reference sequence). This CDR3 has 15 residues. CDR3 amino acids: CASSLRPGASGELFF.

This chain joins TRBV4-1 and TRBJ1-2. CDR3 length: 13 residues. CDR1 and CDR2 from the germline V gene are MGHRA and YSYEKL. The CDR3 reads CASSQQAGYGYTF.

The chain has TRBV12-3 or TRBV12-4 and TRBJ1-2; TCRdb reports TRBD1, a call that lacks DNA to check it against. This CDR3 has 14 residues. The CDR3 protein is CASSLTGGSYGYTF.

This chain links TRBV5-1 with TRBJ1-1; the D call from TCRdb, TRBD1, cannot be confirmed without DNA. The CDR3 is made up of 15 amino acids. Per the germline V gene, CDR1 is SGHRS and CDR2 is YFSETQ. CDR3 amino acids: CASSPTPGQGNEAFF.

The chain carries TRBV5-1 and TRBJ2-1; TCRdb's D call of TRBD1 is untestable without DNA. The CDR3 is 15 residues long. The germline V gene encodes CDR1 SGHRS and CDR2 YFSETQ. CDR3: CASSLEAGLRGEQFF.

The chain joins TRBV5-5 to TRBJ1-4; the TCRdb call, TRBD1, lacks DNA for checking. Germline-derived CDR1 and CDR2 are SGHKS and YYEKEE (reference sequence). The CDR3 extends over 14 amino acids. CDR3 loop: CASSLGDTNEKLFF.

The rearrangement links TRBV12-3 or TRBV12-4 to TRBJ2-1; TCRdb outputs TRBD1, but without DNA this stays unchecked. The CDR3 is made up of 16 amino acids. CDR3 loop: CASTPFGTGGVREQFF.

CDR3 amino acids: CASSFGGRNEKLFF. The rearrangement uses TRBV5-1 and TRBJ1-4. Germline V gives CDR1 SGHRS, CDR2 YFSETQ. This CDR3 region has 14 residues.